This T cell receptor (beta chain) was found in a study of long-term antiretroviral therapy in people with HIV. This CDR3 comprises 13 residues. Trimming took 7 bases from V and 3 from J, leaving 10 bases between them. The germline V gene encodes CDR1 LNHDA and CDR2 SQIVND (reference sequence). Assay version v3.0 of immunoSEQ was used, and it was run at survey level. TCRdb's copy holds only in-frame clones and misses some; the assay was immunoSEQ multiplex PCR. This sample yields some 18,000 clones, of which more than 60% are seen a single time; 15% belongs to the top ten. The specimen comprised unsorted PBMCs, sampled roughly 2.1 years before starting antiretroviral therapy. The chain employs TRBV19 and TRBJ1-5; D unresolved. This clonotype originated in a young man with HIV. The CDR3, as DNA: TGTGCCAGTAAGGGTTTTGACAATCAGCCCCAGCATTTT. Translated: CASKGFDNQPQHF.